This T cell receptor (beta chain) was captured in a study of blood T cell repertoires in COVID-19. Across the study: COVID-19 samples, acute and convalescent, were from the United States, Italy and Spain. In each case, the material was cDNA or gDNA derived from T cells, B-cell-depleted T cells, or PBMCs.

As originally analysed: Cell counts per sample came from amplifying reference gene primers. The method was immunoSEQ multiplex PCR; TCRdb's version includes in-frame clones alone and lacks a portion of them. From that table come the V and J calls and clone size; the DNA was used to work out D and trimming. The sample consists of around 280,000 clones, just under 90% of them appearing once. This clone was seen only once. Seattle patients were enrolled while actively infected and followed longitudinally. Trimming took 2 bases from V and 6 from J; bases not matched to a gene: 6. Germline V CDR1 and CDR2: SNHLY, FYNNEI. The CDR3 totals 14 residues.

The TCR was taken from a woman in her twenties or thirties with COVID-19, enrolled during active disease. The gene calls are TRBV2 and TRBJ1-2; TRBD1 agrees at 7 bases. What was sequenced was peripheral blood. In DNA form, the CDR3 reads TGTGCCAGCAGTGAACCCAGACAGGGCGATGGCTACACCTTC. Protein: CASSEPRQGDGYTF.